The clone carrying this T cell receptor (beta chain) was picked up a small number of times. V was clipped by 3 bases and J by 7 bases, with 10 bases between them. There are 12 residues in the CDR3. The data are from a study of T cells in Graves' hyperthyroidism and ophthalmopathy. RNA transcripts yielded amplified TCR beta CDR3 regions. First-round RT-PCR of the TCR CDR3 relied on the HTBI primer set. Each CDR3 protein is one row after TCRdb ran MiXCR on the multiplex PCR reads. This table has hundreds of thousands of distinct CDR3 sequences, less than 25% appearing once. This clonotype originated in a man under 40 with Graves' ophthalmopathy. The chain recombines TRBV12-3 or TRBV12-4 with TRBJ2-7, with D perhaps matching TRBD2 (5 bases). Sequencing used blood. CDR3 residues: CASSFIGSEQYF. Here the CDR3 DNA reads TGTGCCAGCAGTTTTATAGGGAGTGAGCAGTACTTC.